This note documents a single T cell receptor beta chain sequence. What it binds is unknown. The ends lost 6 bases at V and 2 bases at J; junction bases unmatched: 13. Germline loops: CDR1 LNHDA, CDR2 SQIVND (reference sequence). The CDR3 has 17 amino acids. The sample comes from a study of T cell responses to AZD1222 COVID-19 vaccine. Using immunoSEQ multiplex PCR, the repertoire was profiled, and TCRdb retains in-frame clones only, with some absent. The sample carries about 110,000 clones, about nine tenths recorded once. Overall study results and limits: Following two doses of AZD1222, Spike-specific TCR breadth and depth rose. Clonal diversity may have been underestimated, and the donors were mostly white British, with more females than males. Dominant at 160-218 and 743-854, vaccine-associated CD4 TCRs also spanned spike.

This material consisted of peripheral blood, taken on day 0 of MenACWY control vaccination. This receptor was taken from an adult in good health. The genes are TRBV19 and TRBJ2-1, with TRBD1 matching over 7 bases. DNA for the CDR3: TGTGCCAGTAGCGCACCTGGACAGGCAAGGACCTACAATGAGCAGTTCTTC. Translated, it gives CASSAPGQARTYNEQFF.